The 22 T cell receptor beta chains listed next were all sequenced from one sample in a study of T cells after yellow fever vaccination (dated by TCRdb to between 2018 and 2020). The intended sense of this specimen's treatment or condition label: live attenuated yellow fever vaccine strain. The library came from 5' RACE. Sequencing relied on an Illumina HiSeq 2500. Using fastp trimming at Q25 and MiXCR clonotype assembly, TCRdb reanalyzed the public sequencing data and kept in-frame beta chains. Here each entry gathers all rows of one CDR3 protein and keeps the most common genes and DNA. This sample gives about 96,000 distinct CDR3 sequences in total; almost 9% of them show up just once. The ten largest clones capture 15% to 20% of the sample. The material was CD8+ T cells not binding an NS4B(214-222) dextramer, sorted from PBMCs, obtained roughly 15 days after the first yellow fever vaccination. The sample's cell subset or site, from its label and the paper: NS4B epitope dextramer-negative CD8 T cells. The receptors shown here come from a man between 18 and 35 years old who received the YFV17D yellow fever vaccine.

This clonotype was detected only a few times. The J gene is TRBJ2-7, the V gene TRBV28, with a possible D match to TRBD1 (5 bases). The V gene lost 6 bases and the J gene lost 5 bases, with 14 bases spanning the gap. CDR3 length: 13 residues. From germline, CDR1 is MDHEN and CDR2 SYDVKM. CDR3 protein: CASSLKGYDEQYV. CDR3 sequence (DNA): TGTGCCAGCAGCCTAAAGGGGTACGACGAGCAGTACGTC.

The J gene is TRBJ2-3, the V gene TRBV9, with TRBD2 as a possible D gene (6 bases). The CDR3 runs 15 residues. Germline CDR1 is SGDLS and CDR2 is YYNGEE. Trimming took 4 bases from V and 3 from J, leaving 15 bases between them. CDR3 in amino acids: CASSPFGGETDTQYF. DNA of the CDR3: TGTGCCAGCAGCCCCTTCGGCGGGGAGACAGATACGCAGTATTTT.

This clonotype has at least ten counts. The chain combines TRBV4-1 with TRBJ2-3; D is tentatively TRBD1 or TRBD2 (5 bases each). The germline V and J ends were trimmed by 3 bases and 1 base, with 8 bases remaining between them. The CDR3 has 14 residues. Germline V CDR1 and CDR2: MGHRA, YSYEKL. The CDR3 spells CASSHRDGTDTQYF. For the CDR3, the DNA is TGCGCCAGCAGCCACCGGGACGGCACAGATACGCAGTATTTT.

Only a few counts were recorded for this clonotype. The CDR3 bases are TGTGCCAGCAGTCCCCCGAGGGGGGGAGAAGCTTTCTTT. Protein product: CASSPPRGGEAFF. The V call is TRBV12-3 or TRBV12-4, the J call TRBJ1-1, with D possibly matching TRBD1 (6 bases). This CDR3 region has 13 residues. Deletions cut 5 bases from V and 8 bases from J, with 15 bases between.

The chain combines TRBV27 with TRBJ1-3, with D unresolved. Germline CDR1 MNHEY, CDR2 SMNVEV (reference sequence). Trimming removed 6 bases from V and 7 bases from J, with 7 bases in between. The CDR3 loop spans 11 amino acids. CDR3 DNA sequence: TGTGCCAGCAGAGGTCAGAACACCATATATTTT. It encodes CASRGQNTIYF.

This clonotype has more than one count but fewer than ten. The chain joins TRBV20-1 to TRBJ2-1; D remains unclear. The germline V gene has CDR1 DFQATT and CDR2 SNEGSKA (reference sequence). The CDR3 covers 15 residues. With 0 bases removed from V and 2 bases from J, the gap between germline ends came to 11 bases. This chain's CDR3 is CSARDRNAAYNEQFF. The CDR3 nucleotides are TGCAGTGCTAGAGACCGGAACGCGGCCTACAATGAGCAGTTCTTC.

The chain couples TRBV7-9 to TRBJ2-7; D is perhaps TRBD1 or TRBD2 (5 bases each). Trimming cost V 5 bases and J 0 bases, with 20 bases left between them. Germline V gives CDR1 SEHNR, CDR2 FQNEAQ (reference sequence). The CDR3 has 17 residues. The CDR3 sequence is CASSLSGTRSGSYEQYF. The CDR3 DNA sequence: TGTGCCAGCAGCCTATCAGGGACCCGGTCGGGCTCCTACGAGCAGTACTTC.

CDR3 sequence reads: CASSQFQQVEQYF. The CDR3 DNA is TGTGCCAGCAGCCAATTTCAACAGGTCGAGCAGTACTTC. The chain combines TRBV3-1 with TRBJ2-7, with D perhaps TRBD1 (5 bases). The V end was cut by 2 bases, the J end by 6 bases, with 11 bases between. CDR1 is LGHDT and CDR2 is YNNKEL in the germline V gene (reference sequence). The CDR3 extends over 13 amino acids.

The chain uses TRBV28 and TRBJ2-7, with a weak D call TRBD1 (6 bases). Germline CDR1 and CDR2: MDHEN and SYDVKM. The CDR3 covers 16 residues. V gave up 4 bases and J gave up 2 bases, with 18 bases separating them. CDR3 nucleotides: TGTGCCAGCAGTTCCACCCGACAGGAAAGGGCCTACGAGCAGTACTTC. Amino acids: CASSSTRQERAYEQYF.

The CDR3 loop reads CASSKGGRTNQPQHF. For the CDR3, the DNA is TGTGCCAGCAGCAAGGGGGGACGGACCAATCAGCCCCAGCATTTT. J is TRBJ1-5 and V is TRBV6-1, with D possibly being TRBD1 (6 bases). Trimming removed 6 bases from V and 3 bases from J, with 15 bases in between. From germline, CDR1 is MNHNS and CDR2 SASEGT. This CDR3 contains 15 residues.

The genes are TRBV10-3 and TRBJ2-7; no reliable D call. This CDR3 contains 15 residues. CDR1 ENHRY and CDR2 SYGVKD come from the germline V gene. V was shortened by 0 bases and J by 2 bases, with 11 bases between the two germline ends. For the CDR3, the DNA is TGTGCCATCAGTGAGTCGAGAACAACCCCCTACGAGCAGTACTTC. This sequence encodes CAISESRTTPYEQYF.

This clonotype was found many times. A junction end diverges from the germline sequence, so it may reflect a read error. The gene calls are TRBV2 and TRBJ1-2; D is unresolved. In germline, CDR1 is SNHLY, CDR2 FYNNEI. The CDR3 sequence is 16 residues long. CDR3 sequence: CASLSTITDGNSGYTF. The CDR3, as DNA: TGTGCCAGCCTTTCCACGATCACTGACGGAAACTCTGGCTACACCTTC.

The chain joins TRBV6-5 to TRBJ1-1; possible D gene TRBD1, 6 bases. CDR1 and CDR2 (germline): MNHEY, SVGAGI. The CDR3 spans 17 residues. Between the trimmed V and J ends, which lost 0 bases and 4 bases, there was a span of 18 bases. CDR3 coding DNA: TGTGCCAGCAGTTACTCGCTTGGGGTTCGCAGGGGCACTGAAGCTTTCTTT. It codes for CASSYSLGVRRGTEAFF.

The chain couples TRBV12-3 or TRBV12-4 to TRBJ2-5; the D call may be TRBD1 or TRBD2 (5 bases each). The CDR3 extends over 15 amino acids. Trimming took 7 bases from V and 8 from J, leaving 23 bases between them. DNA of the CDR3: TGTGCCAGCACGAGCAGGAAGGGCAGAGGGGCAACCCAGTACTTC. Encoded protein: CASTSRKGRGATQYF.

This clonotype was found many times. The CDR3 sequence: CAIRPGTGEKLFF. Here the CDR3 DNA reads TGTGCCATCAGGCCGGGAACGGGGGAAAAACTGTTTTTT. The chain recombines TRBV10-3 with TRBJ1-4; D remains ambiguous. Germline assignment: CDR1 ENHRY and CDR2 SYGVKD. The CDR3 consists of 13 residues. V gave up 6 bases and J gave up 8 bases, with 13 bases separating them.

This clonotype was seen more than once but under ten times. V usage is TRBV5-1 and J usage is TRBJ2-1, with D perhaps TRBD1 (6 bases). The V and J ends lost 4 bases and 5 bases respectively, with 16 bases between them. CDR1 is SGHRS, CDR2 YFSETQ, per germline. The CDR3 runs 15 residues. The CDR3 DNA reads TGCGCCAGCAGCCTTAGGGGGATTGGGAACAATGAGCAGTTCTTC. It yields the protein CASSLRGIGNNEQFF. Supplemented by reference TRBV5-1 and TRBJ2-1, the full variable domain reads KAGVTQTPRYLIKTRGQQVTLSCSPISGHRSVSWYQQTPGQGLQFLFEYFSETQRNKGNFPGRFSGRQFSNSRSEMNVSTLELGDSALYLCASSLRGIGNNEQFFGPGTRLTVL.

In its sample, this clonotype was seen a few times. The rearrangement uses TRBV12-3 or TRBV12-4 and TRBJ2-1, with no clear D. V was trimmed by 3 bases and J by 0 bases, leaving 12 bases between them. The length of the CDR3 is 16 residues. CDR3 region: CASSFFPFNSYNEQFF. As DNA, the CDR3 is TGTGCCAGCAGTTTCTTTCCCTTCAACTCCTACAATGAGCAGTTCTTC.

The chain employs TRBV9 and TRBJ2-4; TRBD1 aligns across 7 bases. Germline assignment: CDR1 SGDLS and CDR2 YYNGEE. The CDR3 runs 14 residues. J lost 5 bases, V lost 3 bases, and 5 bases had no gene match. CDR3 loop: CASSARDRQNIQYF. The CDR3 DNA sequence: TGTGCCAGCAGCGCCAGGGACAGACAAAACATTCAGTACTTC.

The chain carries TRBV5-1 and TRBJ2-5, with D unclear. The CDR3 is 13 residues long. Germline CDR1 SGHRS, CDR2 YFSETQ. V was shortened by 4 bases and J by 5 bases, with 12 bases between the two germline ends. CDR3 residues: CASSPESSETQYF. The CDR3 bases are TGCGCCAGCAGCCCGGAGAGCAGCGAGACCCAGTACTTC.

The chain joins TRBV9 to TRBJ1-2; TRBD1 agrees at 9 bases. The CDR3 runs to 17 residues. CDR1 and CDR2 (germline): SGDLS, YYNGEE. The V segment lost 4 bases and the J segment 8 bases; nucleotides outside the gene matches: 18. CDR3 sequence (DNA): TGTGCCAGCAGCCCGAGGACAGGGGACGTTATACGGGGCGGCTACACCTTC. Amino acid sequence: CASSPRTGDVIRGGYTF.

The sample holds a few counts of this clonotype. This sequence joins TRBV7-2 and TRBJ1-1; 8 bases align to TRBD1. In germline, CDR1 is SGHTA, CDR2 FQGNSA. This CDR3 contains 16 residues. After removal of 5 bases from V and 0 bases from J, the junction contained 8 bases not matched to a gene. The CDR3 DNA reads TGTGCCAGCAGCCTAGGGACAGGATTTATGAACACTGAAGCTTTCTTT. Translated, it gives CASSLGTGFMNTEAFF. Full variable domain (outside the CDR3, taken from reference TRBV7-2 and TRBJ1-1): GAGVSQSPSNKVTEKGKDVELRCDPISGHTALYWYRQSLGQGLEFLIYFQGNSAPDKSGLPSDRFSAERTGGSVSTLTIQRTQQEDSAVYLCASSLGTGFMNTEAFFGQGTRLTVV.

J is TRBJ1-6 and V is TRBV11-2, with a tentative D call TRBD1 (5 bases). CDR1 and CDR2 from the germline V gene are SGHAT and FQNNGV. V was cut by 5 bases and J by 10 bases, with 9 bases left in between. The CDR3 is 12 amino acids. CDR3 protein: CASSPWDSPLHF. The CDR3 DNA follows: TGTGCCAGCAGCCCGTGGGACTCACCCCTCCACTTT.